The 19 T cell receptor beta chains below were found in one sample sequenced in a study of blood T cell repertoires in COVID-19. Libraries were prepared by immunoSEQ multiplex PCR; TCRdb keeps only in-frame clonotypes and omits some of them. In the table there are some 350,000 clones, roughly 90% of which are singletons. The sequenced sample consisted of peripheral blood. The receptors were gathered from a woman younger than 45 with COVID-19, enrolled during active disease.

The chain couples TRBV19 to TRBJ1-2; possible D gene TRBD1, 5 bases. Per germline, CDR1 LNHDA and CDR2 SQIVND (reference sequence). This CDR3 region has 13 residues. Trimming removed 6 bases from V and 3 bases from J, with 11 bases in between. CDR3 DNA sequence: TGTGCCAGTAGGCACGTAGGGGACTATGGCTACACCTTC. As protein: CASRHVGDYGYTF.

J is TRBJ1-2 and V is TRBV7-9; TRBD1 aligns across 7 bases. CDR3 size: 15 residues. Germline CDR1 SEHNR, CDR2 FQNEAQ (reference sequence). V shed 2 bases, J shed 5 bases, and the junction held 8 bases outside the gene matches. CDR3 in amino acids: CASSLPLDRRYGYTF. CDR3 sequence (DNA): TGTGCCAGCAGCTTACCCTTGGACAGGCGGTATGGCTACACCTTC.

This clone was seen more than once but under ten times. The V gene is TRBV5-4, the J gene TRBJ1-6; tentative D call: TRBD1 (6 bases). Germline values: CDR1 SGHNT, CDR2 YYREEE (reference sequence). The V end lost 4 bases, the J end lost 7 bases, and 24 bases lay between the germline ends. The CDR3 runs 18 residues. The CDR3 DNA reads as TGTGCCAGCAGCCGGACACCCTATCCGGGACAAATAAATTCACCCCTCCACTTT. It codes for CASSRTPYPGQINSPLHF. The full variable domain, rest sourced from reference TRBV5-4 and TRBJ1-6, is ETGVTQSPTHLIKTRGQQVTLRCSSQSGHNTVSWYQQALGQGPQFIFQYYREEENGRGNFPPRFSGLQFPNYSSELNVNALELDDSALYLCASSRTPYPGQINSPLHFGNGTRLTVT.

This sequence joins TRBV5-5 and TRBJ2-7; TRBD1 aligns across 7 bases. The CDR3 is made up of 15 amino acids. Per germline, CDR1 SGHKS and CDR2 YYEKEE (reference sequence). The V and J ends lost 0 bases and 2 bases, in that order; junction bases with no gene match: 5. In nucleotides, the CDR3 is TGTGCCAGCAGCTTGGATGGGCAGGGGGCCTACGAGCAGTACTTC. This translates into CASSLDGQGAYEQYF. The whole variable domain, filled in from reference TRBV5-5 and TRBJ2-7, reads DAGVTQSPTHLIKTRGQQVTLRCSPISGHKSVSWYQQVLGQGPQFIFQYYEKEERGRGNFPDRFSARQFPNYSSELNVNALLLGDSALYLCASSLDGQGAYEQYFGPGTRLTVT.

V is TRBV7-2 and J is TRBJ2-2; D unresolved. Germline CDR1 and CDR2: SGHTA and FQGNSA. CDR3 size: 16 residues. Trimming pared 3 bases from V and 0 bases from J, leaving 11 bases between. The CDR3 DNA sequence: TGTGCCAGCAGCTTGAGGAATATCGCGAACACCGGGGAGCTGTTTTTT. Amino acid sequence: CASSLRNIANTGELFF.

The rearrangement links TRBV3-1 (or the pseudogene TRBV3-2) to TRBJ2-2; D is ambiguous. Trimming removed 4 bases at V and 8 bases at J, with 17 bases between. This CDR3 has 15 residues. Germline V gives CDR1 LGHDT, CDR2 YNNKEL (reference sequence). CDR3 DNA sequence: TGTGCCAGCAGCCCCCCCGAGAGATTCACGGGGGAGCTGTTTTTT. Translating it yields CASSPPERFTGELFF.

The chain recombines TRBV11-3 with TRBJ2-1; 12 bases agree with TRBD2. V gave up 4 bases and J gave up 5 bases; unmatched junction bases: 3. CDR1 and CDR2 from the germline V gene are SGHNT and YENEEA. The CDR3 has 15 residues. The CDR3 bases are TGTGCCAGCAGCTCACTAGCGGGGGGTGACAATGAGCAGTTCTTC. Its translation is CASSSLAGGDNEQFF.

The rearrangement joins TRBV29-1 to TRBJ1-2; 9 bases align to TRBD1. This CDR3 contains 16 residues. The ends lost 0 bases at V and 2 bases at J; junction bases unmatched: 7. Germline lookup yields CDR1 SQVTM and CDR2 ANQGSEA. Here the CDR3 reads CSVEDRGTGPNYGYTF. In nucleotides, the CDR3 is TGCAGCGTTGAAGATCGGGGGACAGGGCCAAACTATGGCTACACCTTC.

This clone was found once. The chain uses TRBV12-3 or TRBV12-4 and TRBJ2-5, with D possibly TRBD2 on 6 matching bases. CDR3 length equals 13 residues. V lost 5 bases and J 5 bases, leaving 12 bases between the germline ends. CDR3 sequence: CASSQTRQETQYF. As DNA, the CDR3 is TGTGCCAGCAGTCAGACTAGGCAGGAGACCCAGTACTTC.

The chain links TRBV27 to TRBJ2-1; D is unresolved. The CDR3 has 14 amino acids. CDR1 and CDR2 (germline): MNHEY, SMNVEV (reference sequence). The V and J ends lost 2 bases and 4 bases respectively, with 9 bases between them. The CDR3 nucleotides read TGTGCCAGCAGTTTAACGGCGGTTTACAATGAGCAGTTCTTC. Translation: CASSLTAVYNEQFF.

The chain uses TRBV5-1 and TRBJ2-1, with D perhaps matching TRBD2 (6 bases). The CDR3 contains 15 residues. Germline CDR1 is SGHRS and CDR2 is YFSETQ. Trimming removed 3 bases from V and 4 bases from J, with 14 bases in between. The CDR3 is CASSSGGTVYNEQFF. CDR3 DNA sequence: TGCGCCAGCAGCTCCGGGGGTACCGTTTACAATGAGCAGTTCTTC.

A few counts support this clone. The chain combines TRBV18 with TRBJ1-2, with TRBD1 as a possible D gene (6 bases). The CDR3 extends over 17 amino acids. V lost 0 bases and J 0 bases, leaving 14 bases between the germline ends. From germline, CDR1 is KGHSH and CDR2 LQKENI. CDR3 sequence: CASSPPAGAITNYGYTF. The CDR3 nucleotides are TGTGCCAGCTCACCACCGGCAGGGGCGATAACTAACTATGGCTACACCTTC.

This clone was counted once. The V and J genes are TRBV19 and TRBJ1-5; the D is unclear. Germline V gene lookup returns CDR1 LNHDA and CDR2 SQIVND (reference sequence). Trimming cost V 8 bases and J 6 bases, with 11 bases left between them. This CDR3 comprises 12 residues. This chain's CDR3 is CASRARGQPQHF. CDR3 nucleotides: TGTGCCAGTCGCGCCCGGGGTCAGCCCCAGCATTTT.

This clone came up a few times. This chain joins TRBV4-1 and TRBJ2-1; the D is unclear. The CDR3 spans 14 residues. V was trimmed by 4 bases and J by 7 bases, leaving 14 bases between them. Germline values: CDR1 MGHRA, CDR2 YSYEKL. CDR3 in amino acids: CASSPRSFGNEQFF. CDR3 nucleotides: TGCGCCAGCAGCCCACGGAGTTTTGGGAATGAGCAGTTCTTC.

The genes are TRBV7-6 and TRBJ2-7; D may be TRBD1 (6 bases). Between the trimmed V and J ends, which lost 1 base and 4 bases, there was a span of 14 bases. The CDR3 sequence is 15 residues long. Germline values: CDR1 SGHVS, CDR2 FNYEAQ. CDR3: CASSLEGVGTYEQYF. CDR3 bases: TGTGCCAGCAGCTTAGAGGGGGTAGGGACGTACGAGCAGTACTTC.

The CDR3 region is CASSLGAVAGYTF. The CDR3 DNA follows: TGTGCCAGCAGTTTAGGGGCCGTGGCTGGCTACACCTTC. J is TRBJ1-2 and V is TRBV12-3 or TRBV12-4; D gene uncertain. This CDR3 is 13 amino acids long. V lost 1 base and J 7 bases, leaving 10 bases between the germline ends.

The chain joins TRBV7-8 to TRBJ2-7; D possibly corresponds to TRBD2 (6 bases). The CDR3 length is 16 residues. The germline V gene has CDR1 SGHVS and CDR2 FQNEAQ. V was shortened by 4 bases and J by 10 bases, with 26 bases between the two germline ends. CDR3 amino acids: CASSWRGTVTFTPQYV. CDR3 coding DNA: TGTGCCAGCAGCTGGAGGGGTACAGTTACTTTCACCCCCCAGTACGTC.

The chain uses TRBV6-5 and TRBJ2-3, with TRBD2 matching 10 bases. The germline gives CDR1 MNHEY, CDR2 SVGAGI. CDR3 length: 16 residues. V gave up 0 bases and J gave up 3 bases; unmatched junction bases: 3. The DNA for the CDR3 is TGTGCCAGCAGTTACTCCCAGCGGGGGGGGACAGATACGCAGTATTTT. Its protein product is CASSYSQRGGTDTQYF.

This clone was found once. The rearrangement links TRBV2 to TRBJ1-4, with D unresolved. CDR3 length: 14 residues. Germline V gives CDR1 SNHLY, CDR2 FYNNEI. Between the trimmed V and J ends, which lost 1 base and 2 bases, there was a span of 5 bases. This chain's CDR3 is CASSEDSTNEKLFF. The CDR3 nucleotides are TGTGCCAGCAGTGAAGATAGCACTAATGAAAAACTGTTTTTT.